Each of the 25 T cell receptor beta chains below was sequenced from the same sample in a study of cytomegalovirus exposure and HLA in healthy donors. The PCR ran on 60 Vbeta and 13 Jbeta primers. The data were produced by immunoSEQ multiplex PCR, yet TCRdb's version contains in-frame clones alone and is incomplete. The sample lists 180,000 or so clones, 76% occurring once. Input material: PBMCs. These TCRs come from a young man in good health and CMV-seronegative.

The chain employs TRBV18 and TRBJ1-1, with 9 bases that match TRBD1. The CDR3 length is 14 residues. V dropped 4 bases and J dropped 6; count of bases not matched to a gene: 6. The germline V gene has CDR1 KGHSH and CDR2 LQKENI. The CDR3 DNA follows: TGTGCCAGCTCACTAACAGGGGGCGTATCTGAAGCTTTCTTT. Protein product: CASSLTGGVSEAFF.

This chain connects TRBV9 to TRBJ2-2, with 7 bases that match TRBD2. Germline CDR1 reads SGDLS; CDR2 reads YYNGEE. V lost 4 bases to trimming and J lost 3 bases; unmatched junction nucleotides: 6. The CDR3 has 15 residues. As DNA, the CDR3 is TGTGCCAGCAGCCCTCGGGGAGGGGACACCGGGGAGCTGTTTTTT. It encodes CASSPRGGDTGELFF.

CDR3 protein: CASSIDLQAYEQYF. The DNA of the CDR3 is TGTGCCAGTAGTATAGATCTACAGGCCTACGAGCAGTACTTC. The chain carries TRBV19 and TRBJ2-7; tentatively, D is TRBD1 (5 bases). CDR3 size: 14 residues. V dropped 0 bases and J dropped 2 bases, with 8 bases sitting between them. From germline, CDR1 is LNHDA and CDR2 SQIVND (reference sequence).

This clone was observed a few times. This chain uses TRBV5-4 with TRBJ1-6; tentative D call: TRBD1 (5 bases). V dropped 4 bases and J dropped 8 bases, with 16 bases sitting between them. Germline V CDR1 and CDR2: SGHNT, YYREEE (reference sequence). The CDR3 is made up of 15 amino acids. CDR3 sequence reads: CASSLISGGDSPLHF. CDR3 DNA: TGTGCCAGCAGCCTCATAAGTGGAGGGGATTCACCCCTCCACTTT.

The J gene is TRBJ1-2, the V gene TRBV28; 9 bases fit TRBD1. The germline gives CDR1 MDHEN, CDR2 SYDVKM. V shed 6 bases, J shed 7 bases, and the junction held 9 bases outside the gene matches. The CDR3 runs to 14 residues. CDR3 DNA sequence: TGTGCCAGCAGCCCCGGGACAGGGTACGCTGGCTACACCTTC. Translating gives CASSPGTGYAGYTF.

The V gene is TRBV27, the J gene TRBJ2-1; 10 nucleotides align to TRBD2. This CDR3 has 16 residues. Germline loops: CDR1 MNHEY, CDR2 SMNVEV (reference sequence). Losses at the gene ends were 5 bases for V and 7 bases for J; bases not matched to a gene: 11. The CDR3: CASSPQAGGPWNEQFF. The CDR3 DNA is TGTGCCAGCAGTCCACAAGCGGGAGGGCCTTGGAATGAGCAGTTCTTC.

The gene calls are TRBV30 and TRBJ2-3; D unclear. There are 11 residues in the CDR3. V gave up 6 bases and J gave up 0 bases, with 4 bases separating them. Germline CDR1 GTSNPN, CDR2 SVGIG (reference sequence). CDR3 coding DNA: TGTGCCTGCGGTAGCACAGATACGCAGTATTTT. It codes for CACGSTDTQYF.

V and J are TRBV29-1 and TRBJ2-5; weak D call: TRBD2 (5 bases). The germline V gene encodes CDR1 SQVTM and CDR2 ANQGSEA. The CDR3 covers 17 residues. Deletions cut 3 bases from V and 1 base from J, with 21 bases between. The CDR3 DNA reads as TGCAGCGTTGAGCGTCCCGGGGATGAAGGATCCCAAGAGACCCAGTACTTC. Encoded protein: CSVERPGDEGSQETQYF. Using reference TRBV29-1 and TRBJ2-5 for the parts outside the CDR3, the full variable domain is SAVISQKPSRDICQRGTSLTIQCQVDSQVTMMFWYRQQPGQSLTLIATANQGSEATYESGFVIDKFPISRPNLTFSTLTVSNMSPEDSSIYLCSVERPGDEGSQETQYFGPGTRLLVL.

The chain is built from TRBV9 and TRBJ1-2; 9 bases align to TRBD1. This CDR3 comprises 14 residues. With 4 bases clipped from V and 2 bases from J, the junction kept 3 bases outside the gene matches. Germline loops: CDR1 SGDLS, CDR2 YYNGEE. The CDR3 here is CASSIGQGNYGYTF. The CDR3 DNA follows: TGTGCCAGCAGCATCGGACAGGGGAACTATGGCTACACCTTC. The whole variable domain, remainder taken from reference TRBV9 and TRBJ1-2, is DSGVTQTPKHLITATGQRVTLRCSPRSGDLSVYWYQQSLDQGLQFLIQYYNGEERAKGNILERFSAQQFPDLHSELNLSSLELGDSALYFCASSIGQGNYGYTFGSGTRLTVV.

This CDR3 is CASSQAPGGGSYNSPLHF. The CDR3 bases are TGTGCCAGCAGCCAGGCCCCCGGCGGGGGCTCCTATAATTCACCCCTCCACTTT. This chain connects TRBV4-2 to TRBJ1-6, with D maybe TRBD1 (5 bases). This CDR3 region has 18 residues. Looked up from germline, CDR1 is LGHNA and CDR2 is YNFKEQ. The V end was cut by 3 bases, the J end by 0 bases, with 15 bases between.

V gene TRBV6-1 combines with J gene TRBJ2-5; D is unclear. Germline loops: CDR1 MNHNS, CDR2 SASEGT. V gave up 8 bases and J gave up 3 bases, with 13 bases separating them. This CDR3 contains 13 residues. The CDR3 protein is CASAVGLKETQYF. The CDR3 DNA sequence: TGTGCCAGCGCGGTCGGGTTGAAAGAGACCCAGTACTTC.

The chain uses TRBV30 and TRBJ2-7; D unresolved. CDR1 is GTSNPN and CDR2 is SVGIG in the germline V gene (reference sequence). Trimming shortened V by 3 bases and J by 0 bases, and 12 bases separated the two germline ends. The CDR3 has 14 residues. The CDR3 DNA sequence: TGTGCCTGGAGCGCATCTAAACGCTCCTACGAGCAGTACTTC. This translates into CAWSASKRSYEQYF. The complete variable domain, with remaining parts taken from reference TRBV30 and TRBJ2-7, reads SQTIHQWPATLVQPVGSPLSLECTVEGTSNPNLYWYRQAAGRGLQLLFYSVGIGQISSEVPQNLSASRPQDRQFILSSKKLLLSDSGFYLCAWSASKRSYEQYFGPGTRLTVT.

The rearrangement uses TRBV6-1 and TRBJ2-7; 9 nucleotides line up with TRBD1. Germline trimming cut 2 bases from V and 5 bases from J; bases unmatched to any gene: 4. The CDR3 has 14 amino acids. Germline CDR1 is MNHNS and CDR2 is SASEGT. Here the CDR3 DNA reads TGTGCCAGCAGTGAAACAGGGGGCATAGACGAGCAGTACTTC. It specifies CASSETGGIDEQYF.

This sequence joins TRBV28 and TRBJ1-2; TRBD1 might be the D (5 bases). This CDR3 has 13 amino acids. The germline CDR1 and CDR2 sequences are MDHEN and SYDVKM. V was clipped by 3 bases and J by 4 bases, with 9 bases between them. CDR3 sequence: CASSLAGIYGYTF. The DNA for the CDR3 is TGTGCCAGCAGTTTGGCAGGGATCTATGGCTACACCTTC.

CDR3 in amino acids: CAISRNTGGETYNEQFF. The CDR3 DNA is TGTGCCATCAGTCGGAACACAGGGGGTGAGACCTACAATGAGCAGTTCTTC. The chain carries TRBV10-3 and TRBJ2-1; TRBD1 matches 8 bases. The trim removed 5 bases at V and 2 bases at J, leaving 11 bases unmatched. In germline, CDR1 is ENHRY, CDR2 SYGVKD. This CDR3 has 17 residues.

The chain is built from TRBV5-4 and TRBJ2-7; TRBD2 might be the D (5 bases). The germline V gene encodes CDR1 SGHNT and CDR2 YYREEE (reference sequence). This CDR3 comprises 15 residues. V lost 4 bases and J 0 bases, leaving 14 bases between the germline ends. The CDR3 nucleotides are TGTGCCAGCAGCAGCGGCCCGGGCCCCTCCTACGAGCAGTACTTC. Its translation: CASSSGPGPSYEQYF. Combining the CDR3 with reference TRBV5-4 and TRBJ2-7 gives the whole variable domain ETGVTQSPTHLIKTRGQQVTLRCSSQSGHNTVSWYQQALGQGPQFIFQYYREEENGRGNFPPRFSGLQFPNYSSELNVNALELDDSALYLCASSSGPGPSYEQYFGPGTRLTVT.

There are a few counts of this clone. J is TRBJ1-1 and V is TRBV18; 9 nucleotides align to TRBD1. The CDR3 is 16 amino acids. The V and J ends lost 4 bases and 0 bases, in that order; junction bases with no gene match: 6. Germline V gives CDR1 KGHSH, CDR2 LQKENI. This CDR3 reads CASSRGQGGMNTEAFF. CDR3 DNA: TGTGCCAGCTCACGGGGACAGGGAGGGATGAACACTGAAGCTTTCTTT.

This clone was detected once. The rearrangement joins TRBV6-5 to TRBJ2-2; weak D call: TRBD2 (6 bases). Looked up from germline, CDR1 is MNHEY and CDR2 is SVGAGI. Trimming removed 8 bases from V and 3 bases from J, with 13 bases in between. This CDR3 region has 14 residues. The chain's CDR3 is CASRRAQDTGELFF. In nucleotides, the CDR3 is TGTGCCAGCCGGAGGGCGCAGGACACCGGGGAGCTGTTTTTT.

CDR3 residues: CASSFSYNEQFF. The CDR3, as DNA: TGTGCCAGCAGTTTCTCTTACAATGAGCAGTTCTTC. This chain joins TRBV28 and TRBJ2-1; D uncertain. The ends were cut back, 3 bases at V and 4 bases at J, with 4 bases in the middle. Germline lookup yields CDR1 MDHEN and CDR2 SYDVKM. This CDR3 has 12 residues.

The chain has TRBV13 and TRBJ1-1, with 7 bases identical to TRBD1. Germline-derived CDR1 and CDR2 are PRHDT and FYEKMQ (reference sequence). Unmatched junction bases numbered 9, after V lost 5 bases and J lost 0 bases. The CDR3 extends over 16 amino acids. DNA for the CDR3: TGTGCCAGCAGCACTAAACTAGGACAGGTGAACACTGAAGCTTTCTTT. Amino acid sequence: CASSTKLGQVNTEAFF.

The rearrangement links TRBV28 to TRBJ2-6; D perhaps matches TRBD2 (5 bases). The CDR3 is made up of 16 amino acids. The germline V gene has CDR1 MDHEN and CDR2 SYDVKM. Trimming stripped 5 bases from V and 0 bases from J, with 11 bases between. The CDR3 spells CASSPHRGSGANVLTF. For the CDR3, the DNA is TGTGCCAGCAGTCCCCACCGGGGCTCTGGGGCCAACGTCCTGACTTTC.

The chain recombines TRBV10-1 with TRBJ2-2; TRBD2 agrees at 7 bases. V trimming: 7 bases; J trimming: 4 bases; junction bases outside the gene matches: 9. From germline, CDR1 is WNHNN and CDR2 SYGVQD (reference sequence). CDR3 length equals 15 residues. CDR3 protein: CASTSGMVGTGELFF. The CDR3 nucleotides read TGCGCCAGCACAAGCGGGATGGTTGGCACCGGGGAGCTGTTTTTT.

This chain uses TRBV19 with TRBJ1-4; the D is unclear. Germline CDR1 LNHDA, CDR2 SQIVND (reference sequence). V gave up 1 base and J gave up 12 bases, with 18 bases separating them. CDR3 size: 15 residues. The CDR3 nucleotides read TGTGCCAGTAGTATAGTCGGCGGCCTTGGGTCGGAACTGTTTTTT. Amino acids: CASSIVGGLGSELFF. The full variable domain, completed using reference TRBV19 and TRBJ1-4, is DGGITQSPKYLFRKEGQNVTLSCEQNLNHDAMYWYRQDPGQGLRLIYYSQIVNDFQKGDIAEGYSVSREKKESFPLTVTSAQKNPTAFYLCASSIVGGLGSELFFGSGTQLSVL.

This rearrangement joins TRBV9 to TRBJ2-5; 7 positions agree with TRBD1. Losses at the gene ends were 1 base for V and 4 bases for J; bases not matched to a gene: 1. This CDR3 has 13 residues. Germline V gives CDR1 SGDLS, CDR2 YYNGEE. CDR3 bases: TGTGCCAGCAGCGTACCAGGGGGAGAGACCCAGTACTTC. It codes for CASSVPGGETQYF.

This clone was observed once. J is TRBJ1-1 and V is TRBV6-5, with no clear D. The CDR3 loop spans 12 amino acids. CDR1 is MNHEY and CDR2 is SVGAGI in the germline V gene. The V and J ends lost 8 bases and 1 base respectively, with 8 bases between them. The CDR3 DNA sequence: TGTGCCAGCTCTCGGGGGAACACTGAAGCTTTCTTT. Translating it yields CASSRGNTEAFF.